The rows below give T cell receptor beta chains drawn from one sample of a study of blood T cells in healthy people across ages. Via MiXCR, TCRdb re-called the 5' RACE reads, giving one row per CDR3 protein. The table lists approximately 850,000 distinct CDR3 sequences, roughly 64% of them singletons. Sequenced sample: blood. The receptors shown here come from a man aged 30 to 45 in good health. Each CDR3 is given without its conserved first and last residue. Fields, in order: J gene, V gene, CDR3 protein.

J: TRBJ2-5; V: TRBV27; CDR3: ASSFDRDKTQY
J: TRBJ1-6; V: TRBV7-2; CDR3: ASSLALGGLNSPLH
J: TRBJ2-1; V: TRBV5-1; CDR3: ASSLSIAGVTNEQF
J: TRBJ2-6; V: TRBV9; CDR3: ASSGSTESRFSGANVLT
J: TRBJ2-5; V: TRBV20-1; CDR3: SARVGGPGETQY
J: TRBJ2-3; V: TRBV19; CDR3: ASSIPGLGIDTQY
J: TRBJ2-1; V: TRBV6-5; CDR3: ASSYSGAHNEQF
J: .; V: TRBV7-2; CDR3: ASSLQGVVVAGNYEQY
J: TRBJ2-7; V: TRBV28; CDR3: ASNGAPSYEQY
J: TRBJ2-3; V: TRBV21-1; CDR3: ASYRGRGPVTDTQY
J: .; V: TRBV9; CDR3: ASSVDPRVWSETQY
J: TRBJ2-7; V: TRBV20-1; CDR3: SATAGAGDGQY
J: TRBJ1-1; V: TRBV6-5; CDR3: ASSYTSNTEAF
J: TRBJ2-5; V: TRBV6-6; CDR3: VSTTGGREETQY
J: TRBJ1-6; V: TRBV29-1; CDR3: SYRDRDNSPLH
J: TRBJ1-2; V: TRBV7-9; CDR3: ASRRPGGTNYGYT
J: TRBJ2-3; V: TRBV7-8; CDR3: ASTGDPVGDTQY
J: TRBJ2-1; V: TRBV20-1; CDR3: SASGVRDNEQF
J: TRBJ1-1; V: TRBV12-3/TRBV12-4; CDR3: ASTTETSEAF
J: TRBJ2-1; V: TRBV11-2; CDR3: ASSLAGAFHEQF
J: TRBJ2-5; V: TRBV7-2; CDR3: ASSLAGGRETQY
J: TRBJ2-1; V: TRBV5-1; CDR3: ASRTQPGQGINEQF
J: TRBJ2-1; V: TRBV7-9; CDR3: ASSARTGWGNEQF
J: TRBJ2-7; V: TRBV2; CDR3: ASSEQVASDEQY
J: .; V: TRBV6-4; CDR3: AFRDRIYEQY
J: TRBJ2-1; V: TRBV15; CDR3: ATKEGRLETQF
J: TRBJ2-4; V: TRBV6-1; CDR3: ASRATGEQY
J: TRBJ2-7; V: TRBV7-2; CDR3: ASSGSGKKNEQY
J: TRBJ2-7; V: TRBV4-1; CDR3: ASSQVEAGGGSYEQY
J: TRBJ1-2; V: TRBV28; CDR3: ASSLSRNYGYT
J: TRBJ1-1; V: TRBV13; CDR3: ASSLGVTGVTEAF
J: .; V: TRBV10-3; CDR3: AISEGLADVYEQY
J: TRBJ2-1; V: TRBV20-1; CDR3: SARHWHIDEQF
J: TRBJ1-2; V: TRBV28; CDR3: ASTTGSLGGYT
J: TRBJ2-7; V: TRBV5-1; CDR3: ASSYIGTGLYEQY
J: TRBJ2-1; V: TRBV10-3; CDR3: AISAGQGVGNEQF
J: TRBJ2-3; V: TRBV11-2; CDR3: ASSFMHSSDTQY
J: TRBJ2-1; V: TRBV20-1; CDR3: SAPHPTAQF
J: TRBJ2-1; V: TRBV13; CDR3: ASSLRLGGNEQF
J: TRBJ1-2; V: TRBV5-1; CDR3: ASSLSEDGNGYT
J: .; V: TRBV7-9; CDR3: ASSLGWGMVYEQY
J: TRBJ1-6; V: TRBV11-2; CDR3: ASSRTGSPLH
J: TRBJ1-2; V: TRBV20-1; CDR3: SARDLTGVYGYT
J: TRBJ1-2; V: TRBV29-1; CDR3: SVGTGINRGLGYT
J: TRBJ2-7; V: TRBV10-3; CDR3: AIFEGGRSYEQY
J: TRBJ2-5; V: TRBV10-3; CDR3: AISENSGSAETQY
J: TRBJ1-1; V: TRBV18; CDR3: ASSPPQGGGNTEAF
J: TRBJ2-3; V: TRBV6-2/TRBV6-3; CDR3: ASSYYSITDTQY
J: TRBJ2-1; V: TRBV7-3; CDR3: ASSLNLGSEQF
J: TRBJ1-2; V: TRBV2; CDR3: ASRASAFRVANYGYT
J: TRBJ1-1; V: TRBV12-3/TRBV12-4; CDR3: ASDPPTGRINTEAF
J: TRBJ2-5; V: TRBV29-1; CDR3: SVATSRETQY
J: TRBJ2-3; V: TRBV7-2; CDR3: ASSLGVGGYGTQY